The 11 T cell receptor beta chains presented below share a single source sample, sequenced in a study of shared clonotypes between healthy human individuals. Clones were sequenced by immunoSEQ multiplex PCR, and TCRdb holds only the in-frame ones, with some missing. The table has 400,000 or so clones, 90% to 98% seen once. Sequencing was performed on memory CD8+ T cells sorted from blood. The subset is: CD45RO+ cells pooled with CCR7-negative TemRA cells. Every receptor here comes from a man in his thirties or forties in good health.

The chain combines TRBV2 with TRBJ2-3; D is unclear. Trimming took 3 bases from V and 0 from J, leaving 7 bases between them. There are 14 residues in the CDR3. Per the germline V gene, CDR1 is SNHLY and CDR2 is FYNNEI. The CDR3 coding sequence is TGTGCCAGCAGTGAGACGGATAGCACAGATACGCAGTATTTT. It codes for CASSETDSTDTQYF.

The V and J genes are TRBV28 and TRBJ2-7; tentatively, D is TRBD1 or TRBD2 (5 bases each). Germline V gene data show CDR1 as MDHEN and CDR2 as SYDVKM. V lost 5 bases to trimming and J lost 2 bases, with 13 bases between them. The length of the CDR3 is 14 residues. CDR3 sequence (DNA): TGTGCCAGCAGTCGCTCCGGGACGGCCTACGAGCAGTACTTC. As protein: CASSRSGTAYEQYF.

The V and J genes are TRBV29-1 and TRBJ2-5; the D gene is possibly TRBD2 (6 bases). The CDR3 consists of 15 residues. In germline, CDR1 is SQVTM, CDR2 ANQGSEA. Trimming removed 5 bases at V and 4 bases at J, with 20 bases between. CDR3 sequence reads: CSVLGSLAGGETQYF. The CDR3 DNA sequence: TGCAGCGTTTTAGGTTCACTAGCCGGTGGAGAGACCCAGTACTTC.

The V call is TRBV6-6, the J call TRBJ2-5; D is unresolved. Germline V gene data show CDR1 as MNHNY and CDR2 as SVGAGI (reference sequence). This CDR3 has 14 amino acids. Trimming took 6 bases from V and 1 from J, leaving 12 bases between them. Written as DNA, the CDR3 is TGTGCCAGCAGGCCCATGAAAAGCCAAGAGACCCAGTACTTC. This gives the protein CASRPMKSQETQYF.

Comments on this clone: This same CDR3 is encoded by further DNA sequences in the sample. The rearrangement uses TRBV5-4 and TRBJ2-3; D call uncertain. The CDR3 totals 12 residues. Trimming cost V 1 base and J 2 bases, with 2 bases left between them. Germline lookup yields CDR1 SGHNT and CDR2 YYREEE (reference sequence). CDR3 coding DNA: TGTGCCAGCAGCTTGACCACAGATACGCAGTATTTT. Translation gives CASSLTTDTQYF.

The chain recombines TRBV6-6 with TRBJ2-7; D is possibly TRBD2 (5 bases). The CDR3 has 14 residues. Trimming left V 0 bases short and J 2 bases short, with 8 bases between. CDR1 is MNHNY and CDR2 is SVGAGI in the germline V gene (reference sequence). Here the CDR3 reads CASSYSSGPYEQYF. In nucleotides, the CDR3 is TGTGCCAGCAGTTACTCCAGCGGCCCCTACGAGCAGTACTTC.

The V gene is TRBV11-2, the J gene TRBJ2-7; D gene unclear. The CDR3 is 12 residues long. Germline V gene sequence: CDR1 SGHAT, CDR2 FQNNGV. Trimming removed 3 bases at V and 7 bases at J, with 10 bases between. The CDR3 nucleotides read TGTGCCAGCAGCTTCCATGGAAGGGAGCAGTACTTC. This translates into CASSFHGREQYF.

Turning to this clone: At one of its ends the junction is not consistent with the germline gene, which may arise from a read error. The chain joins TRBV27 to TRBJ1-5, with a tentative D call TRBD1 (6 bases). This CDR3 contains 15 residues. The germline V gene encodes CDR1 MNHEY and CDR2 SMNVEV (reference sequence). The CDR3 DNA follows: TGTGCCAGCAGTTCCGACAGGAACGGCAATCAGCTCCAGCATTTT. Translating gives CASSSDRNGNQLQHF.

V is TRBV27 and J is TRBJ2-7; no reliable D call. The V gene lost 5 bases and the J gene lost 3 bases, with 14 bases spanning the gap. CDR3 length: 14 amino acids. The germline CDR1 and CDR2 sequences are MNHEY and SMNVEV (reference sequence). The DNA for the CDR3 is TGTGCCAGCAGTACGACTCCTTTGGGCTACGAGCAGTACTTC. Its protein is CASSTTPLGYEQYF.

The table lists this clone with a count of one. The chain combines TRBV30 with TRBJ2-3; tentative D call: TRBD2 (6 bases). Germline CDR1 GTSNPN, CDR2 SVGIG (reference sequence). This CDR3 is built from 15 residues. Trimming took 0 bases from V and 3 from J, leaving 13 bases between them. CDR3 nucleotides: TGTGCCTGGAGTGTAGTTAGAGGGAGGACAGATACGCAGTATTTT. Amino acid sequence: CAWSVVRGRTDTQYF.

The chain carries TRBV11-2 and TRBJ2-1; 7 bases are a match to TRBD1. CDR3 length: 15 amino acids. V shed 3 bases and J 1 base; nucleotides not matched to a gene: 3. Germline assignment: CDR1 SGHAT and CDR2 FQNNGV. This chain's CDR3 is CASSFGTVSYNEQFF. The CDR3 coding sequence is TGTGCCAGCAGCTTTGGGACAGTTTCCTACAATGAGCAGTTCTTC. Together with reference TRBV11-2 and TRBJ2-1, the CDR3 gives the full variable domain: EAGVAQSPRYKIIEKRQSVAFWCNPISGHATLYWYQQILGQGPKLLIQFQNNGVVDDSQLPKDRFSAERLKGVDSTLKIQPAKLEDSAVYLCASSFGTVSYNEQFFGPGTRLTVL.